The 10 T cell receptor beta chains listed next were all sequenced from one sample in a study of blood T cell repertoires in COVID-19. Produced via immunoSEQ multiplex PCR; TCRdb's table is partial and in-frame only. This sample has over 200,000 clones; 85% occur once, and the top ten carry around 20%. Material for sequencing was PBMCs or T cells enriched from blood (not recorded which). These receptors were taken from a man in his forties who had recovered from COVID-19.

The CDR3 coding sequence is TGTGCCAGCAACCGAGAAGAAAGGGGACACTACAATGAGCAGTTCTTC. It codes for CASNREERGHYNEQFF. The rearrangement links TRBV3-1 (or the pseudogene TRBV3-2) to TRBJ2-1; D perhaps matches TRBD1 (6 bases). This CDR3 spans 16 amino acids. V was pared by 7 bases and J by 3 bases, with 19 bases between. Germline loops: CDR1 LGHDT, CDR2 YNNKEL (reference sequence).

The rearrangement links TRBV10-2 to TRBJ2-7, with a tentative D call TRBD1 (6 bases). The CDR3 spans 17 residues. From germline, CDR1 is WSHSY and CDR2 SAAADI. The V end was cut by 0 bases, the J end by 2 bases, with 17 bases between. CDR3 sequence: CASSESGATGLAYEQYF. CDR3 nucleotides: TGCGCCAGCAGTGAGTCGGGGGCAACGGGTCTAGCCTACGAGCAGTACTTC.

The genes are TRBV11-3 and TRBJ2-3, with 9 nucleotides matching TRBD2. CDR3 length: 16 amino acids. Germline V gene data show CDR1 as SGHNT and CDR2 as YENEEA. The junction had 16 bases not matched to a gene; V was cut back by 5 bases and J by 10 bases. The CDR3 nucleotides read TGTGCCAGCAGCCCGCCTATTGGCGCGGGAGGGGGGGCGCAGTATTTT. As protein: CASSPPIGAGGGAQYF. Combining the CDR3 with reference TRBV11-3 and TRBJ2-3 gives the whole variable domain EAGVVQSPRYKIIEKKQPVAFWCNPISGHNTLYWYLQNLGQGPELLIRYENEEAVDDSQLPKDRFSAERLKGVDSTLKIQPAELGDSAVYLCASSPPIGAGGGAQYFGPGTRLTVL.

This clone was observed once. The chain combines TRBV7-2 with TRBJ2-3, with 13 positions matching TRBD2. The CDR3 covers 17 residues. V trimming: 7 bases; J trimming: 0 bases; junction bases outside the gene matches: 7. Germline loops: CDR1 SGHTA, CDR2 FQGNSA. This CDR3 reads CASKTSGRVPSTDTQYF. The CDR3 nucleotides are TGTGCCAGCAAAACTAGCGGGAGGGTACCTAGCACAGATACGCAGTATTTT.

The chain carries TRBV6-2 or TRBV6-3 and TRBJ2-1, with unresolved D. Germline V lookup: CDR1 MNHEY, CDR2 SVGEGT. The V end was cut by 4 bases, the J end by 7 bases, with 20 bases between. The CDR3 covers 16 residues. CDR3 region: CASSWAPHTPLNEQFF. In DNA, the CDR3 is TGTGCCAGCAGTTGGGCCCCGCACACTCCTTTGAATGAGCAGTTCTTC.

The rearrangement joins TRBV10-2 to TRBJ2-7, with 13 bases matching TRBD2. The CDR3 loop spans 14 amino acids. J was trimmed by 5 bases and V by 6 bases; bases with no gene match: 4. The V gene's germline CDR1 is WSHSY and CDR2 SAAADI. CDR3 nucleotide sequence: TGCGCCAGCAGGGGACTAGCGGGATCGCACGAGCAGTACTTC. Encoded protein: CASRGLAGSHEQYF.

For the CDR3, the DNA is TGTGCCAGCAGCTTAAAAAGGCAGGGGATCTCGAACGAGCAGTACTTC. This codes for CASSLKRQGISNEQYF. The chain joins TRBV11-2 to TRBJ2-7, with D perhaps matching TRBD1 (6 bases). Germline CDR1 and CDR2: SGHAT and FQNNGV. The CDR3 loop spans 16 amino acids. Trimming stripped 2 bases from V and 5 bases from J, with 19 bases between.

The CDR3 bases are TGCGCCAGCAGGACTAGCTCCTACGAGCAGTACTTC. It encodes CASRTSSYEQYF. The chain joins TRBV4-1 to TRBJ2-7, with D possibly matching TRBD2 (6 bases). The CDR3 has 12 amino acids. CDR1 and CDR2 from the germline V gene are MGHRA and YSYEKL. V dropped 6 bases and J dropped 0 bases, with 6 bases sitting between them.

The gene calls are TRBV30 and TRBJ2-2; 8 bases fit TRBD1. Germline CDR1 and CDR2: GTSNPN and SVGIG (reference sequence). The CDR3 has 14 amino acids. V trimming: 2 bases; J trimming: 4 bases; junction bases outside the gene matches: 3. The CDR3 region is CAWSQGAPTGELFF. In nucleotides, the CDR3 is TGTGCCTGGAGTCAGGGGGCGCCCACCGGGGAGCTGTTTTTT. Using reference TRBV30 and TRBJ2-2 for the parts outside the CDR3, the full variable domain is SQTIHQWPATLVQPVGSPLSLECTVEGTSNPNLYWYRQAAGRGLQLLFYSVGIGQISSEVPQNLSASRPQDRQFILSSKKLLLSDSGFYLCAWSQGAPTGELFFGEGSRLTVL.

This clone was detected many times. This sequence joins TRBV18 and TRBJ1-2; unclear D gene. The length of the CDR3 is 13 residues. Trimming left V 3 bases short and J 4 bases short, with 9 bases between. CDR1 and CDR2 from the germline V gene are KGHSH and LQKENI. The chain's CDR3 is CASSPEQIYGYTF. The CDR3 bases are TGTGCCAGCTCACCGGAACAGATCTATGGCTACACCTTC. The full variable domain, rest sourced from reference TRBV18 and TRBJ1-2, is NAGVMQNPRHLVRRRGQEARLRCSPMKGHSHVYWYRQLPEEGLKFMVYLQKENIIDESGMPKERFSAEFPKEGPSILRIQQVVRGDSAAYFCASSPEQIYGYTFGSGTRLTVV.